The 15 T cell receptor beta chains given below trace back to one sample, sequenced in a study of cytomegalovirus exposure and HLA in healthy donors. 60 Vbeta and 13 Jbeta primers were used in PCR. Libraries were prepared by immunoSEQ multiplex PCR; TCRdb keeps only in-frame clonotypes and omits some of them. Counted here are some 190,000 clones, less than 85% occurring once; the ten biggest clones make up more than 4.5%. Sequencing was carried out using PBMCs. The receptors derive from a man aged 25-45 years in good health and CMV-seropositive.

This chain uses TRBV9 with TRBJ2-7; 8 bases are a match to TRBD1. The CDR3 extends over 15 amino acids. V shed 4 bases and J 6 bases; nucleotides not matched to a gene: 12. Per the germline V gene, CDR1 is SGDLS and CDR2 is YYNGEE. The CDR3 reads CASSSHDRGKGEQYF. In DNA, the CDR3 is TGTGCCAGCAGCTCCCATGACAGGGGAAAAGGCGAGCAGTACTTC.

The chain is built from TRBV6-5 and TRBJ1-1; D remains ambiguous. The CDR3 is made up of 15 amino acids. Trimming pared 4 bases from V and 0 bases from J, leaving 12 bases between. The germline CDR1 and CDR2 sequences are MNHEY and SVGAGI. The CDR3 DNA sequence: TGTGCCAGCAGTTCCCCAGGAGGGCTGAACACTGAAGCTTTCTTT. Its protein product is CASSSPGGLNTEAFF.

This chain links TRBV5-1 with TRBJ1-3; tentatively, D is TRBD1 (5 bases). The germline V gene has CDR1 SGHRS and CDR2 YFSETQ. V was cut by 0 bases and J by 0 bases, with 7 bases left in between. This CDR3 spans 15 amino acids. CDR3 in amino acids: CASSLAGGSGNTIYF. DNA for the CDR3: TGCGCCAGCAGCTTGGCCGGGGGCTCTGGAAACACCATATATTTT.

The V and J genes are TRBV7-9 and TRBJ1-1; the match to TRBD1 covers 9 bases. The length of the CDR3 is 14 residues. Germline V gene sequence: CDR1 SEHNR, CDR2 FQNEAQ (reference sequence). Trimming removed 5 bases from V and 6 bases from J; junction bases left unmatched: 7. The CDR3 is CASSPRQGEAEAFF. The CDR3 region has the DNA TGTGCCAGCAGCCCCCGACAGGGGGAGGCTGAAGCTTTCTTT.

The V and J genes are TRBV21-1 and TRBJ2-1; the table's D gene call, TRBD2, was not cross checked with the DNA. TRBV21-1 is designated a pseudogene. There are 15 residues in the CDR3. Written as DNA, the CDR3 is TGTGCCAGCAGTCTTCTAGCGGGGGGCATCGATGAGCAGTTCTTC. Encoded protein: CASSLLAGGIDEQFF.

This clone was recorded a few times. This chain uses TRBV5-4 with TRBJ1-1; 7 positions agree with TRBD1. Germline V gene data show CDR1 as SGHNT and CDR2 as YYREEE (reference sequence). The V and J ends lost 6 bases and 6 bases, in that order; junction bases with no gene match: 14. This CDR3 spans 15 amino acids. CDR3 in DNA: TGTGCCAGCACCCCCCGGAAGGGGGCTATGGCTGAAGCTTTCTTT. Amino acids: CASTPRKGAMAEAFF.

V and J are TRBV9 and TRBJ1-3; D unclear. This CDR3 has 14 amino acids. Germline V CDR1 and CDR2: SGDLS, YYNGEE. Trimming removed 0 bases from V and 4 bases from J, with 8 bases in between. For the CDR3, the DNA is TGTGCCAGCAGCGTAGATGTTCTAGGAAACACCATATATTTT. It is translated as CASSVDVLGNTIYF.

The chain links TRBV15 to TRBJ2-1, with 7 positions matching TRBD1. The CDR3 runs to 16 residues. The junction had 6 bases not matched to a gene; V was cut back by 1 base and J by 3 bases. Germline CDR1 and CDR2: LNHNV and YYDKDF (reference sequence). CDR3 loop: CATSRATQGVYNEQFF. In nucleotides, the CDR3 is TGTGCCACCAGCAGAGCCACCCAGGGGGTCTACAATGAGCAGTTCTTC. Supplemented by reference TRBV15 and TRBJ2-1, the full variable domain reads DAMVIQNPRYQVTQFGKPVTLSCSQTLNHNVMYWYQQKSSQAPKLLFHYYDKDFNNEADTPDNFQSRRPNTSFCFLDIRSPGLGDTAMYLCATSRATQGVYNEQFFGPGTRLTVL.

CDR3 bases: TGTGCCAGCTCAAACAGTTACATGAACACTGAAGCTTTCTTT. Its protein is CASSNSYMNTEAFF. This chain uses TRBV6-5 with TRBJ1-1; D is ambiguous. V lost 8 bases and J 0 bases, leaving 13 bases between the germline ends. Germline loops: CDR1 MNHEY, CDR2 SVGAGI. CDR3 length equals 14 residues.

J is TRBJ2-3 and V is TRBV7-2; 7 bases match TRBD2. The CDR3 extends over 16 amino acids. Germline CDR1 SGHTA, CDR2 FQGNSA. Germline trimming cut 1 base from V and 6 bases from J; bases unmatched to any gene: 10. The CDR3 protein is CASSLGLAVLTDTQYF. CDR3 bases: TGTGCCAGCAGCTTAGGCCTAGCGGTGCTCACTGATACGCAGTATTTT.

DNA of the CDR3: TGTGCCAGCAGCTTGGATTCAGGAAACTATGGCTACACCTTC. Its protein is CASSLDSGNYGYTF. The chain links TRBV5-5 to TRBJ1-2; unclear D gene. This CDR3 comprises 14 residues. Germline V CDR1 and CDR2: SGHKS, YYEKEE (reference sequence). V gave up 0 bases and J gave up 2 bases, with 8 bases separating them.

V gene TRBV7-3 combines with J gene TRBJ2-5; possible D gene TRBD1, 5 bases. The CDR3 has 13 amino acids. Between the trimmed V and J ends, which lost 1 base and 7 bases, there was a span of 10 bases. CDR1 is SGHTA and CDR2 is FQGTGA in the germline V gene. For the CDR3, the DNA is TGTGCCAGCAGCTTAAGGCAGGGAAGGACCCAGTACTTC. This sequence encodes CASSLRQGRTQYF.

The chain is built from TRBV4-1 and TRBJ1-3; D call uncertain. Germline V lookup: CDR1 MGHRA, CDR2 YSYEKL. The CDR3 runs 14 residues. Trimming took 0 bases from V and 2 from J, leaving 5 bases between them. The CDR3 region is CASSQDLAGNTIYF. As DNA, the CDR3 is TGCGCCAGCAGCCAAGATTTAGCTGGAAACACCATATATTTT.

This clone showed up just once. The CDR3 here is CASSQGPAREGTGELFF. The CDR3 coding sequence is TGCGCCAGCAGCCAGGGTCCCGCGAGGGAGGGAACCGGGGAGCTGTTTTTT. The chain links TRBV4-3 to TRBJ2-2; 7 bases map to TRBD2. This CDR3 is built from 17 residues. Germline-derived CDR1 and CDR2 are LGHNA and YSLEER. V lost 3 bases and J lost 5; bases outside the gene matches: 12.

This rearrangement joins TRBV19 to TRBJ1-2; a weak D match, TRBD1 (6 bases). CDR3 length: 11 amino acids. CDR1 is LNHDA and CDR2 is SQIVND in the germline V gene (reference sequence). Trimming pared 8 bases from V and 6 bases from J, leaving 10 bases between. CDR3: CASGYRDGYTF. The DNA for the CDR3 is TGTGCCAGTGGGTACAGGGATGGCTACACCTTC. The full variable domain, rest sourced from reference TRBV19 and TRBJ1-2, is DGGITQSPKYLFRKEGQNVTLSCEQNLNHDAMYWYRQDPGQGLRLIYYSQIVNDFQKGDIAEGYSVSREKKESFPLTVTSAQKNPTAFYLCASGYRDGYTFGSGTRLTVV.